Given below is one TCR beta chain in context. What it binds is not known. This CDR3 has 16 amino acids. Germline trimming cut 6 bases from V and 0 bases from J; bases unmatched to any gene: 8. CDR1 MGHDK and CDR2 SYGVNS come from the germline V gene. This entry comes from a study of T cell responses to AZD1222 COVID-19 vaccine. The study's findings and limits: It was only after the peak T cell response that any repertoires were sampled. Regions 160-218 and 743-854 dominated among vaccine-associated CD4 TCRs spanning spike. In a largely white British group with more females than males, clonal diversity was possibly underestimated.

Sequenced by immunoSEQ multiplex PCR; TCRdb stores in-frame clones only, minus some. Of about 86,000 clones listed, 90% are singletons. This sequence joins TRBV25-1 and TRBJ1-3, with 7 bases matching TRBD1. This TCR derives from an adult in good health. The sequenced sample was peripheral blood, obtained on day 0 of AZD1222 vaccination. The CDR3 reads CASREPGQSSGNTIYF. The CDR3 DNA is TGTGCCAGCAGGGAACCGGGACAGAGCTCTGGAAACACCATATATTTT.